The 6 T cell receptor beta chains below all came from one sample that was sequenced in a study of T cells in localized non-small cell lung cancer (dated by TCRdb to 2020 to 2022). Library method: the immunoSEQ multiplex PCR assay. TCRdb carries this immuneACCESS record with in-frame sequences only. Its versions omit some clonotypes, under half of them owing to an unresolved V gene in the studies checked, with the rest unexplained. This sample has roughly 89,000 clones in its table, and roughly 91% of those were observed once. The ten largest clonotypes hold about 4% of the sample. Source: PBMCs, taken before any cancer treatment. Receptors were obtained from a woman aged 35-70 years with stage II squamous cell lung carcinoma.

The genes are TRBV5-1 and TRBJ2-1; D remains ambiguous. CDR3 length: 13 amino acids. Trimming cost V 2 bases and J 6 bases, with 9 bases left between them. CDR1 and CDR2 (germline): SGHRS, YFSETQ. The CDR3 spells CASSFGQRNEQFF. The CDR3, as DNA: TGCGCCAGCAGCTTTGGCCAGCGCAATGAGCAGTTCTTC.

The rearrangement joins TRBV5-4 to TRBJ2-1, with 9 nucleotides matching TRBD2. The CDR3 length is 15 residues. Looked up from germline, CDR1 is SGHNT and CDR2 is YYREEE (reference sequence). V gave up 4 bases and J gave up 5 bases; unmatched junction bases: 7. CDR3 sequence reads: CASSQQRGAHNEQFF. Written as DNA, the CDR3 is TGTGCCAGCAGCCAGCAGCGGGGGGCCCACAATGAGCAGTTCTTC.

The chain links TRBV30 to TRBJ1-6; D possibly corresponds to TRBD1 (5 bases). CDR1 is GTSNPN and CDR2 is SVGIG in the germline V gene (reference sequence). The CDR3 length is 12 residues. Deletions cut 5 bases from V and 7 bases from J, with 9 bases between. This CDR3 is CAWARENSPLHF. Written as DNA, the CDR3 is TGTGCCTGGGCCAGGGAAAATTCACCCCTCCACTTT. The variable domain in full, with the rest retrieved from reference TRBV30 and TRBJ1-6, is SQTIHQWPATLVQPVGSPLSLECTVEGTSNPNLYWYRQAAGRGLQLLFYSVGIGQISSEVPQNLSASRPQDRQFILSSKKLLLSDSGFYLCAWARENSPLHFGNGTRLTVT.

CDR3 DNA: TGTGCCAGCAGCGTAGCGACAGGGGACTCCTACGAGCAGTACTTC. It is translated as CASSVATGDSYEQYF. The J gene is TRBJ2-7, the V gene TRBV9; 8 bases are shared with TRBD1. The CDR3 spans 15 residues. V lost 0 bases to trimming and J lost 0 bases; unmatched junction nucleotides: 2. Germline CDR1 and CDR2: SGDLS and YYNGEE.

This clone was detected only once. The J gene is TRBJ1-2, the V gene TRBV27, with 7 bases that match TRBD1. Germline assignment: CDR1 MNHEY and CDR2 SMNVEV (reference sequence). With 3 bases clipped from V and 4 bases from J, the junction kept 5 bases outside the gene matches. This CDR3 is 14 amino acids long. CDR3 nucleotides: TGTGCCAGCAGTTTGAGGGGGCGCACCTATGGCTACACCTTC. This gives the protein CASSLRGRTYGYTF.

The chain recombines TRBV5-1 with TRBJ1-1; possible D gene TRBD1, 6 bases. V shed 0 bases and J shed 0 bases, with 18 bases lying between them. Germline values: CDR1 SGHRS, CDR2 YFSETQ. This CDR3 is 18 amino acids long. CDR3 amino acids: CASSLGPVGGQMNTEAFF. The CDR3 DNA reads TGCGCCAGCAGCTTGGGGCCCGTAGGGGGTCAAATGAACACTGAAGCTTTCTTT.